Included here is one T cell receptor (beta chain) sequence, with context. Its cognate antigen is unknown. A quantitative 5'-RACE method, one with molecular barcodes, was used to make TCR beta libraries. TCRdb used MiXCR to reprocess the 5' RACE reads, holding one entry per CDR3 protein. Of approximately 400,000 distinct CDR3 sequences in the sample, roughly 18% were seen once. These data belong to a study of CD8 T cells in ankylosing spondylitis. General observations from the study: There were earlier reports of some motif variants in reactive arthritis synovial fluid and blood. Enrichment of disease-linked clones was reportedly significant in matched ankylosing spondylitis synovial fluid. About 8 highly homologous variants made up a TCR beta motif, and this motif appeared characteristic of ankylosing spondylitis blood. CD8+ disease-linked clones were present at relatively low frequencies in blood.

The trim removed 4 bases at V and 5 bases at J, leaving 3 bases unmatched. This CDR3 region has 15 residues. The specimen sequenced was blood, either unsorted or a sorted T cell fraction (not recorded which). This clonotype was obtained from a male donor with ankylosing spondylitis. The J gene is TRBJ2-3, the V gene TRBV12-3 or TRBV12-4; the match to TRBD2 covers 13 bases. CDR3 DNA: TGTGCCAGCAGTTCACTAGCGGGAGGGGGAGATACGCAGTATTTT. Encoded protein: CASSSLAGGGDTQYF.